This T cell receptor (beta chain) is from a study of cytomegalovirus exposure and HLA in healthy donors (dated by TCRdb to the late 2010s). Regarding the research as a whole: In an earlier analysis of approximately 640 of the donors, approximately 260 Gb of sequence data and 90 million to 120 million unique TCR beta sequences from about 179 million T cells were reported. The study profiled the T cell repertoires of 500 to 800 subjects by immunosequencing and related them to cytomegalovirus serostatus. All discovery cohort repertoires had been generated on a single sequencing platform. An early release covering about 600 HLA-typed donors comprised about 290 gigabases of sequencing data and around 80 million unique TCR sequences. Rather than using new phenotypic data, the later analysis identified candidate immune exposures from TCR beta sequences and from how often those sequences occurred across donors. On average, around 240,000 unique TCR beta nucleotide sequences were sequenced per donor among more than 350 genotyped donors of the cohort, with roughly 20% of those sequences being non-productive. Along with the approximately 620-subject first cohort, a separate validation cohort of about 110 different subjects was used. To predict cytomegalovirus infection status, the study combined high-throughput TCR immunosequencing, statistical association of individual TCRs with disease status, and machine learning. A later analysis re-examined previously published TCR beta repertoires from 610 or so donors and added high-resolution HLA genotyping to investigate patterns of TCR occurrence. Typing coverage differed by locus: A, B, C, DRB1 and DQB1 were typed in roughly 629-630 donors, DQA1 in approximately 520, DPA1 in 600 to 610, and DPB1 in 400 to 490. An earlier analysis of approximately 500 of the donors applied high-throughput TCR beta sequencing to assess whether each TCR beta V gene segment acted as functional or pseudogenic. The genetic ancestry cluster associated with self-reported Caucasian donors included 70% to 85% of the roughly 400 genotyped donors. Donor age, sex, ethnicity and CMV serostatus were compiled together with the repertoire data. Both class I and class II loci were covered by HLA typing, at four-digit resolution. Four or five DR-DQ haplotypes were treated as single units for association and clustering because of strong linkage in the cohort. Genome-wide SNP genotypes for about 65% of the 666 donors were used in a later genetic analysis, which treated that subset as a discovery cohort. The aim of the study was to test whether cataloging public T cell receptors could identify signatures of past pathogen exposure.

Study-wide conclusions, independent of this receptor: Cytomegalovirus status was reported to be diagnosed by the classifier with high specificity and sensitivity in both the original and validation cohorts. In a later analysis, most CMV-associated TCR beta chains were found to appear HLA-restricted, with HLA associations seemingly driven largely by CMV exposure. Three of the identified cytomegalovirus-associated TCR beta chains were confirmed in vitro to be specific for cytomegalovirus antigens. According to a later analysis, TCR association rates differed among HLA loci, with DRB1 alleles showing the most associated TCRs and HLA-C alleles showing the fewest. Because HLA typing was missing for some donors at each locus, association tests included only the typed subset. The only immune exposure information available for the cohort was CMV serostatus. A later genetic analysis reported fewer N-insertions in productive TCRs among donors in an Asian-associated ancestry cluster than the roughly 670-donor mean. When HLA alleles, especially DR and DQ, strongly co-occurred, attributing TCR associations to individual alleles was difficult. In a later analysis, HLA-associated TCR beta chains were found to be more clonally expanded and to have lower generation probabilities than equally common non-associated chains. The study listed 150 to 200 TCR beta chains as associated with cytomegalovirus. It was suggested by the authors that the approach could potentially be generalized to other disease states and immunological phenotypes. The earlier analysis of approximately 590 of the donors excluded fewer than 20 rarely observed V segments, including chromosome 9 orphons, because counts were too low. Some IMGT-functional V segments, including TRBV6-2 and TRBV6-3, could not be distinguished by the 87-base-pair reads and were therefore excluded. At a false discovery rate of 0.05, a later analysis linked some 17,000 TCR beta sequences to specific HLA alleles. Most TCR sequences were observed very rarely across donors, whereas some public TCRs were present in many individuals. In an earlier analysis of 587 of the donors, most TCR beta V segments appeared in productive rearrangements about 87% or about 30% of the time, broadly matching IMGT annotations. Correlated functional status among segregating V segments might be attributable to linkage disequilibrium, but an unknown experimental factor could not be ruled out. Sequencing depth was assumed to be roughly uniform across donors in the presence/absence analyses, though that assumption may not hold. A further reported finding was that TCR beta sequences accurately predicted the HLA-A and HLA-B alleles for most subjects in the first cohort. In a later genetic analysis, a missense DCLRE1C variant was associated with V-gene and J-gene trimming of TCR beta chains, and the association was replicated in an independent cohort. A cluster of highly shared sequence variants was judged likely to be a technical artifact of the sequencing pipeline. In a later analysis, several top co-occurrence clusters were reported to appear linked to parvovirus B19, influenza, CMV and Epstein-Barr virus. This cohort had only TCR beta chains sequenced, and the lack of alpha or paired-chain data limited which features could be detected.

Trimming accounts for 3 bases at V and 4 bases at J, while the number of junction bases matched to no gene is 10. CDR1 SGHNT and CDR2 YYREEE are derived from the germline V gene (reference sequence). Counted from cysteine to phenylalanine, this CDR3 has 16 amino acids. The kept DNA is CDR3 alone, 48 bases in frame from the first base. Libraries were built with the immunoSEQ multiplex PCR assay. The multiplex PCR relied on a mix of 60 forward primers for TCR Vbeta segments and 13 reverse primers for TCR Jbeta segments. The CDR3 region of rearranged TCR beta genes was amplified from genomic DNA by a multiplex PCR assay. The amplified TCR beta libraries were sequenced on the Illumina HiSeq System as 87-base-pair reads. Concerning the study's data processing: A later analysis counted about 76 million unique TCR beta chains across the 650 to 700 repertoires, and some 12 million of these chains were shared by at least two donors. Raw reads were error-corrected and collapsed into unique sequences with a nearest-neighbor algorithm that merged closely related sequences to remove PCR and sequencing errors. V, D and J gene segments were assigned by aligning CDR3 sequences to IMGT reference sequences. For a sequence to be retained, a match of at least six nucleotides was required to both a V gene segment and a J gene segment. A rearrangement counted as productive if the CDR3 had no stop codons and remained in frame with V and J, and every other rearrangement counted as non-productive. CDR3 was defined according to IMGT convention as the region running from the second conserved V-encoded cysteine to the conserved J-encoded phenylalanine. The earlier analysis of 500 to 600 of the donors excluded sequences that lacked an unambiguous match to a single V gene segment. In an earlier analysis of approximately 500 of the donors, a V segment was called functional when productive rearrangements were above 56.7%, and segregating when the standard deviation between donors exceeded 5%. To diagnose cytomegalovirus status from the catalog of TCR beta chain sequences, a statistical classification framework was built. In a later analysis, TCR nucleotide sequences were compared against IMGT/GENE-DB human TR gene sequences so that V and J genes could be assigned. Using the TCRdist pipeline, a later analysis assigned CDR3 sequences along with most-parsimonious VDJ recombination scenarios. In a later analysis, every TCR beta chain was defined by the combination of its CDR3 amino acid sequence and its V-gene family, and reads without a unique V-gene family were dropped. A later analysis removed 592 highly shared, low-generation-probability nucleotide sequences to deal with suspected cross-contamination and a sequencing artifact. In a later analysis, a clonal expansion index for each public chain was calculated from normalized within-repertoire ranks of inferred template counts. A later analysis computed generation probabilities with a VDJ recombination model fitted to out-of-frame rearrangements, and checked the results against IGoR. In a later analysis, hypergeometric tests were used to score TCR-TCR, TCR-HLA and TCR-CMV co-occurrence, with a repertoire-size bias correction applied to TCR pairs. False discovery rates were estimated in a later analysis by permuting HLA or CMV assignments 20 times. In a later analysis, co-occurring TCRs were grouped using DBSCAN, and TCRdist sequence similarity was added for clustering within HLA-allele-positive subsets. Co-occurrence clustering excluded repertoires with fewer than 30,000 or more than 120,000 public chains, plus five with anomalous nucleotide sharing. The source is immuneACCESS, and TCRdb retained only in-frame sequences with V and J called. Part of the clones is not carried over; for the studies checked, unresolved V genes explain less than half of this, and the remainder is unexplained. D and trimming come from the DNA, and the V and J calls and clone size come from that table. This sample lists about 160,000 clones; 84% were detected once. The ten biggest clones cover less than 0.4% of the sample.

This clone is a singleton in its sample. No cognate antigen has been identified for it. Per-base qualities were not stored, and no clone one base away is much larger. The cohort comprised some 700 healthy bone marrow donors. Cohort members were all nominally healthy when sampled, although unrecorded immune exposures were likely present. The donor tested CMV seronegative, placing the donor among the 350 or so seronegative members of the cohort. A peripheral blood sample was provided by each donor, and peripheral blood mononuclear cells were used for TCR beta sequencing. The Qiagen DNeasy Blood Extraction Kit was used to extract genomic DNA from the blood cell samples.

The sequencing sample was made of PBMCs. The receptor was isolated from a boy between 2 and 10 years old in good health and CMV-seronegative. Rearrangement joined TRBV5-4 to TRBJ1-2; 9 bases in the middle match TRBD1. The DNA sequence follows: TGTGCCAGCAGCTCCACTCCGGGACAGGGAGGCTATGGCTACACCTTC. It encodes CASSSTPGQGGYGYTF.